This T cell receptor beta chain was found in a study of shared clonotypes between healthy human individuals. A word on this clone: The antigen remains unidentified.

Genomic DNA per cell subset filled all wells of several immunoSEQ plates. Some clones are missing from TCRdb's copy, which holds only in-frame ones; the method was immunoSEQ multiplex PCR. Of approximately 2.1 million clones in the sample, over 90% were seen once. With 8 bases clipped from V and 3 bases from J, the junction kept 12 bases outside the gene matches. The CDR3 runs 15 residues. Per the germline V gene, CDR1 is SNHLY and CDR2 is FYNNEI. Study-wide findings and caveats: Clonotypes shared by all four donors outscored non-shared clonotypes in generation probability. The sharing of roughly 5% of naive CD4 clonotypes was seen across a handful of donors.

The TCR sequence derives from a man between 18 and 29 years old in good health. Some clones in this sample may be carry-over from other donors' samples. The J gene is TRBJ2-7, the V gene TRBV2, with 8 positions matching TRBD2. Sequenced material: naive CD4+ T cells from PBMCs. Subset indicated: CD45RA+ positively selected. The CDR3, as DNA: TGTGCCAGCGGTAAAAGTGGCGGGACTAGCTACGAGCAGTACTTC. Residues: CASGKSGGTSYEQYF.